The rows below give T cell receptor beta chains drawn from one sample of a study of blood T cell repertoires in COVID-19. Using immunoSEQ multiplex PCR, the repertoire was profiled, and TCRdb retains in-frame clones only, with some absent. This sample has roughly 280,000 clones, with 84% found just once. The source material was peripheral blood. The source is a man aged 55 to 69 with acute or convalescent COVID-19. Each CDR3 is given with its conserved first and last residue. The D gene is left open where the match is weak. Part of the rows lack a size; the others show once, few, many or a class for expanded clones.

v_call	clone_size	j_call	d_call	cdr3_aa	cdr3_nt
TRBV30	NA	TRBJ1-5	NA	CAWQRGGQPQHF	TGTGCCTGGCAGAGGGGAGGTCAGCCCCAGCATTTT
TRBV7-6	NA	TRBJ2-1	TRBD2	CASSLGSSGRPNEQFF	TGTGCCAGCAGCTTAGGGTCTAGCGGGCGCCCCAATGAGCAGTTCTTC
TRBV7-7	once	TRBJ2-2	TRBD1	CASSPDRVTGELFF	TGTGCTAGCAGCCCGGACAGGGTCACCGGGGAGCTGTTTTTT
TRBV5-1	NA	TRBJ2-2	NA	CASSLASRVGTGELFF	TGCGCCAGCAGCTTGGCCTCCAGGGTCGGAACCGGGGAGCTGTTTTTT
TRBV4-2	once	TRBJ2-1	TRBD2	CASSQGLAGGPIYNEQFF	TGTGCCAGCAGCCAGGGTCTAGCGGGAGGGCCGATTTACAATGAGCAGTTCTTC
TRBV19	few	TRBJ2-6	TRBD2	CASEIASGIPSGANVLTF	TGTGCCAGTGAAATCGCTAGCGGGATCCCCTCTGGGGCCAACGTCCTGACTTTC
TRBV7-2	NA	TRBJ2-2	TRBD2	CASSFGLAGSGELFF	TGTGCCAGCAGCTTCGGTCTAGCGGGGTCCGGGGAGCTGTTTTTT
TRBV3-1/TRBV3-2	NA	TRBJ2-1	TRBD2	CASSPLAGAYNEQFF	TGTGCCAGCAGCCCACTAGCGGGGGCCTACAATGAGCAGTTCTTC
TRBV7-3	NA	TRBJ2-5	TRBD2	CASSYSSGSLETQYF	TGTGCCAGCAGCTACTCTAGCGGGAGTTTAGAGACCCAGTACTTC
TRBV6-5	once	TRBJ1-2	TRBD1	CASSSDRGLNYGYTF	TGTGCCAGCAGTTCAGACAGGGGACTTAACTATGGCTACACCTTC
TRBV9	NA	TRBJ1-5	TRBD1	CASSPLQQGSPQHF	TGTGCCAGCAGCCCCCTTCAACAGGGGTCGCCCCAGCATTTT
TRBV5-1	NA	TRBJ2-1	TRBD1	CASRTGTGDHEQFF	TGCGCCAGCAGAACCGGGACAGGGGACCATGAGCAGTTCTTC
TRBV7-2	NA	TRBJ2-1	TRBD1	CASSFYSGGAYNEQFF	TGTGCCAGCAGCTTTTACTCAGGGGGCGCATACAATGAGCAGTTCTTC
TRBV10-3	NA	TRBJ2-3	TRBD2	CAITGLAGADTQYF	TGTGCCATCACCGGACTAGCGGGAGCAGATACGCAGTATTTT
TRBV4-1	NA	TRBJ2-3	NA	CASSQDYTSHRTDTQYF	TGCGCCAGCAGCCAAGATTATACTAGCCATCGCACAGATACGCAGTATTTT
TRBV27	NA	TRBJ1-5	NA	CASSLQGQGQPQHF	TGTGCCAGCAGTTTACAGGGGCAAGGGCAGCCCCAGCATTTT
TRBV6-5	NA	TRBJ2-7	NA	CASSYSAGYEQYF	TGTGCCAGCAGTTACTCGGCAGGCTACGAGCAGTACTTC
TRBV6-4	NA	TRBJ2-2	TRBD1	CASSPTGAVTGELFF	TGTGCCAGCAGCCCGACAGGGGCGGTGACCGGGGAGCTGTTTTTT
TRBV11-2	NA	TRBJ2-4	TRBD1	CASSSNTGATIQYF	TGTGCCAGCAGCTCAAATACAGGGGCTACCATTCAGTACTTC
TRBV2	NA	TRBJ1-5	NA	CASSERGPQTQHF	TGTGCCAGCAGTGAACGAGGGCCCCAAACCCAGCATTTT
TRBV7-3	once	TRBJ2-2	NA	CASSPQGTGELFF	TGTGCCAGCAGCCCACAGGGCACCGGGGAGCTGTTTTTT
TRBV28	NA	TRBJ1-2	TRBD1	CASRGQGPPNYGYTF	TGTGCCAGCCGGGGACAGGGGCCACCAAACTATGGCTACACCTTC
TRBV7-2	NA	TRBJ2-3	TRBD2	CASSPNPGLATDTQYF	TGTGCCAGCAGCCCTAACCCGGGACTAGCGACAGATACGCAGTATTTT
TRBV15	NA	TRBJ2-5	NA	CATSRRNQETQYF	TGTGCCACCAGCAGGAGGAATCAAGAGACCCAGTACTTC
TRBV7-3	NA	TRBJ2-1	TRBD2	CASSLRGEGEQFF	TGTGCCAGCAGCTTAAGAGGGGAGGGTGAGCAGTTCTTC
TRBV11-2	NA	TRBJ2-7	TRBD1	CASSPRGGQGYYEQYF	TGTGCCAGCAGCCCTAGGGGGGGACAGGGCTACTACGAGCAGTACTTC
TRBV5-1	NA	TRBJ2-3	TRBD1	CASSLRGQARDTQYF	TGCGCCAGCAGCTTGAGGGGACAGGCCAGAGATACGCAGTATTTT
TRBV3-1/TRBV3-2	NA	TRBJ2-7	TRBD1	CASSQGDRSSYEQYF	TGTGCCAGCAGCCAAGGGGACAGGAGCTCCTACGAGCAGTACTTC
TRBV11-2	NA	TRBJ2-2	NA	CASSLVGAGVDGELFF	TGTGCCAGCAGCTTAGTGGGGGCGGGAGTGGACGGGGAGCTGTTTTTT
TRBV5-4	NA	TRBJ2-1	TRBD2	CASSFGAGAGYNEQFF	TGTGCCAGCAGCTTTGGGGCGGGAGCCGGGTACAATGAGCAGTTCTTC
TRBV7-6	NA	TRBJ2-7	TRBD2	CASSLGLAGGFYEQYF	TGTGCCAGCAGCTTGGGACTAGCGGGGGGGTTTTACGAGCAGTACTTC